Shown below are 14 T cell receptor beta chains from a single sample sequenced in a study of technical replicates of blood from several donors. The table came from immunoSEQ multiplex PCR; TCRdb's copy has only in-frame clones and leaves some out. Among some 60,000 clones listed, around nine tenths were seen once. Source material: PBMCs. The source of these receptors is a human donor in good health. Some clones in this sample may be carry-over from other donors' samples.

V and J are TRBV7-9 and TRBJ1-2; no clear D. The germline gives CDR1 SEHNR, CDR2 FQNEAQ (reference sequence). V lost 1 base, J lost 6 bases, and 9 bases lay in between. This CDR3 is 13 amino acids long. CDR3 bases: TGTGCCAGCAGCTTAGATCAACACCATGGCTACACCTTC. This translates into CASSLDQHHGYTF.

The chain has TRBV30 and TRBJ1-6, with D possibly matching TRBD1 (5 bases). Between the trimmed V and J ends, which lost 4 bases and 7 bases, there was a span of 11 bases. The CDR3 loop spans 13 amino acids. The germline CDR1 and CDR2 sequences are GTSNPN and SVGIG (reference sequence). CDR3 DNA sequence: TGTGCCTGGACCCACCCAGGGAATTCACCCCTCCACTTT. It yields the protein CAWTHPGNSPLHF.

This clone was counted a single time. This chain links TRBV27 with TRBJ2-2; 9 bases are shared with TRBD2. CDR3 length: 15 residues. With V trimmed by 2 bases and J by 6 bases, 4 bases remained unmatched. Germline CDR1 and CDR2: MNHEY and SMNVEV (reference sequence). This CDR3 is CASSLAGGLAGELFF. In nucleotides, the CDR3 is TGTGCCAGCAGTTTAGCGGGAGGGTTGGCCGGGGAGCTGTTTTTT.

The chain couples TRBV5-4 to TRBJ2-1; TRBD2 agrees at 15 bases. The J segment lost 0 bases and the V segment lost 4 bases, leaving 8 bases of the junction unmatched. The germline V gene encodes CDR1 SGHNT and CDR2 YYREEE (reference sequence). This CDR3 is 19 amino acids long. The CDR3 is CASSRGLAGGFSSYNEQFF. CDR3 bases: TGTGCCAGCAGCCGGGGACTAGCGGGAGGCTTTAGCTCCTACAATGAGCAGTTCTTC.

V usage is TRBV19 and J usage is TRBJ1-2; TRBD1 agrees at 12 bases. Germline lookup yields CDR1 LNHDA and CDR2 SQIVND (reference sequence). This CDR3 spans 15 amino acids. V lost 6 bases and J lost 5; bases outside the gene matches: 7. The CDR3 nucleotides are TGTGCCAGTAGAGGGACAGGGGGCCGGGGATATGGCTACACCTTC. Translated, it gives CASRGTGGRGYGYTF. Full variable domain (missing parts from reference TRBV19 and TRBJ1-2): DGGITQSPKYLFRKEGQNVTLSCEQNLNHDAMYWYRQDPGQGLRLIYYSQIVNDFQKGDIAEGYSVSREKKESFPLTVTSAQKNPTAFYLCASRGTGGRGYGYTFGSGTRLTVV.

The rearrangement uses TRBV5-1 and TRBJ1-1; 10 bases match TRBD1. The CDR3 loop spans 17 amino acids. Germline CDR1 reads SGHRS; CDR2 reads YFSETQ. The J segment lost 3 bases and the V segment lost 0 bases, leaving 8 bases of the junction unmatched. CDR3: CASSLARTGGGYTEAFF. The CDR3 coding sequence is TGCGCCAGCAGCTTGGCTCGGACAGGGGGGGGGTACACTGAAGCTTTCTTT.

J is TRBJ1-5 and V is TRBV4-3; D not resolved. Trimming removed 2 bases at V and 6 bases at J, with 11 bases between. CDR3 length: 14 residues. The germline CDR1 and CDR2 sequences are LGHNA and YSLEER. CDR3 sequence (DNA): TGCGCCAGCAGCCAAATACGGGGTACTCAGCCCCAGCATTTT. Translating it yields CASSQIRGTQPQHF.

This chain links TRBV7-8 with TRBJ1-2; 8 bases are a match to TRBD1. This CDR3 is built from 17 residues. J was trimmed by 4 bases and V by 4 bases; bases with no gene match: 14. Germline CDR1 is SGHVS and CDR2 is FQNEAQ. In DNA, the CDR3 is TGTGCCAGCAGCTCAGGAAACAGGGGGGTTTGGTTCTATGGCTACACCTTC. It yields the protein CASSSGNRGVWFYGYTF.

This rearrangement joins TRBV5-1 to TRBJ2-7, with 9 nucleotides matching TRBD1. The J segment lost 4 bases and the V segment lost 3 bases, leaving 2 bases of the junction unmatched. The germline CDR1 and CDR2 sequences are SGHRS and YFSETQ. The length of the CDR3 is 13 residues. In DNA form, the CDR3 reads TGCGCCAGCAGCTGGACAGGGGCGTACGAGCAGTACTTC. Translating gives CASSWTGAYEQYF. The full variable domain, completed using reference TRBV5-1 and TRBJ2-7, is KAGVTQTPRYLIKTRGQQVTLSCSPISGHRSVSWYQQTPGQGLQFLFEYFSETQRNKGNFPGRFSGRQFSNSRSEMNVSTLELGDSALYLCASSWTGAYEQYFGPGTRLTVT.

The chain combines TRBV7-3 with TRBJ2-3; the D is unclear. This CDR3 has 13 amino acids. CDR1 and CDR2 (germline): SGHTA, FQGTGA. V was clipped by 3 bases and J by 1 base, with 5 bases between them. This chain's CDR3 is CASSFGRTDTQYF. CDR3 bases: TGTGCCAGCAGCTTTGGCCGCACAGATACGCAGTATTTT.

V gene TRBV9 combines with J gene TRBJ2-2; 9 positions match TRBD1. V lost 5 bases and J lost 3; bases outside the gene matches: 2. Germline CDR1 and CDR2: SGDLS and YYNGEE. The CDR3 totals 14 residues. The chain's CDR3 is CASRGQGYTGELFF. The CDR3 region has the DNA TGTGCCAGCAGGGGACAGGGATACACCGGGGAGCTGTTTTTT.

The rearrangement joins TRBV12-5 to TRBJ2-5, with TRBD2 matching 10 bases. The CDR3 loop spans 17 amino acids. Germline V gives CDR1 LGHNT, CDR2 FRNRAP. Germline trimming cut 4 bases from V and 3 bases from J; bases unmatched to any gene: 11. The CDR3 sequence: CASGWAVTSGVEETQYF. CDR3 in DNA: TGTGCTAGTGGTTGGGCCGTCACTAGCGGGGTTGAAGAGACCCAGTACTTC.

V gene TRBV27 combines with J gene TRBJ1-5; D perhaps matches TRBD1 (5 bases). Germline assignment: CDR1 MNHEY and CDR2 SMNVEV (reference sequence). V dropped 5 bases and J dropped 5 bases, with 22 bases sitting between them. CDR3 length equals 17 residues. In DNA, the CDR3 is TGTGCCAGCAGTGCCCTCCCACCGACAGCGCGCGATCAGCCCCAGCATTTT. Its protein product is CASSALPPTARDQPQHF.

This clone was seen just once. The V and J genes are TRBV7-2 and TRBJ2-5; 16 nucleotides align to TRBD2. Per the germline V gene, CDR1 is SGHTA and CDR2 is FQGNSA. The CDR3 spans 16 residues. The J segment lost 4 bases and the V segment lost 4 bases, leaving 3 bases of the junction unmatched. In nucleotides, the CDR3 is TGTGCCAGCAGCTCCGGGACTAGCGGGAGGGTAGAGACCCAGTACTTC. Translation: CASSSGTSGRVETQYF.